This TCR beta chain was profiled in a study of T cell responses to AZD1222 COVID-19 vaccine. Only in-frame clones appear in the TCRdb table, and some are missing; sequencing was by immunoSEQ multiplex PCR. Of about 150,000 clones in the sample, 80% to 95% were seen once. The length of the CDR3 is 15 residues. Trimming took off 4 bases at V and 9 bases at J, with 17 bases between the two ends. Looked up from germline, CDR1 is SGDLS and CDR2 is YYNGEE. This chain connects TRBV9 to TRBJ1-6, with D uncertain. The sequence came from an adult who received the AZD1222 COVID-19 vaccine. The input for sequencing was peripheral blood, taken 28 days after the second AZD1222 dose. In nucleotides, the CDR3 is TGTGCCAGCAGCCCCGGACCGCCGACCTTTTCACCCCTCCACTTT. Translating it yields CASSPGPPTFSPLHF. The full variable domain, rest sourced from reference TRBV9 and TRBJ1-6, is DSGVTQTPKHLITATGQRVTLRCSPRSGDLSVYWYQQSLDQGLQFLIQYYNGEERAKGNILERFSAQQFPDLHSELNLSSLELGDSALYFCASSPGPPTFSPLHFGNGTRLTVT.